The entry below gives a single TCR beta chain sequence along with its context. Its antigen is currently unknown. The protocol was immunoSEQ multiplex PCR, while the TCRdb copy is restricted to in-frame clones and leaves out a portion. The profile covers about 20,000 clones, with over 65% appearing a single time and 37% taken by the ten largest. The data were taken from a study of OX40 agonist ivuxolimab in advanced cancers. Notes on the study in general: By week 6 at 0.1 to 3.0 mg/kg, blood CD4+ and CD8+ T cells had expanded clonally.

In germline, CDR1 is SNHLY, CDR2 FYNNEI. The ends were cut back, 6 bases at V and 1 base at J, with 9 bases in the middle. There are 13 residues in the CDR3. The source was CD4+ or CD8+ T cells sorted from blood, collected in a trial of the OX40 agonist ivuxolimab. The chain links TRBV2 to TRBJ1-1, with a possible D match to TRBD1 (5 bases). The source is an adult with an advanced solid tumor such as melanoma, head and neck, liver or kidney cancer. CDR3 nucleotide sequence: TGTGCCAGCAGGGATACAGGGAACACTGAAGCTTTCTTT. Residues: CASRDTGNTEAFF.